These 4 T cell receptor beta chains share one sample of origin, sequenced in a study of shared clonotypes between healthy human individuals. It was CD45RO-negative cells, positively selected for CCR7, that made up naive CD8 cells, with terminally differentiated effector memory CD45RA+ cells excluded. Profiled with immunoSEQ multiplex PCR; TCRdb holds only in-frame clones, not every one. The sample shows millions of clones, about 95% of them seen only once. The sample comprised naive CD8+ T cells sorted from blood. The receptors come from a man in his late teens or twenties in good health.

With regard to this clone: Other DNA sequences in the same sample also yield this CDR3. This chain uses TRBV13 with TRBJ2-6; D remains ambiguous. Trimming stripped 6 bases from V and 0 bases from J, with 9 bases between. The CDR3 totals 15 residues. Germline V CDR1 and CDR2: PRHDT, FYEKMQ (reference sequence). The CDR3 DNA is TGTGCCAGCAGTCCGCAAATCTCTGGGGCCAACGTCCTGACTTTC. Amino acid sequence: CASSPQISGANVLTF.

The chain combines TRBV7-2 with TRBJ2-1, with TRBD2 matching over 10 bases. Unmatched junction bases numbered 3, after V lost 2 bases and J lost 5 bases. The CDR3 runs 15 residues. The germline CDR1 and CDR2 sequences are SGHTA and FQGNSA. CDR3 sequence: CASSLSGTSDNEQFF. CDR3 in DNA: TGTGCCAGCAGCTTATCCGGGACTAGCGACAATGAGCAGTTCTTC.

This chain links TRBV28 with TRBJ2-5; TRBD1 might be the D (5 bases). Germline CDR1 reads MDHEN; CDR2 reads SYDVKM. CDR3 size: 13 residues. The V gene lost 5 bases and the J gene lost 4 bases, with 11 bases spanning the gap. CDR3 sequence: CASSVQGGETQYF. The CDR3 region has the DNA TGTGCCAGCAGTGTCCAGGGTGGAGAGACCCAGTACTTC.

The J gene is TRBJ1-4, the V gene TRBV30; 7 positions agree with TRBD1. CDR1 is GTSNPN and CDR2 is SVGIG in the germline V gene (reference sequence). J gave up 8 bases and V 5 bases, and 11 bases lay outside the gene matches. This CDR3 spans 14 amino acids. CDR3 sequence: CAWLTRDSFEKLFF. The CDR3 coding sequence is TGTGCCTGGCTCACCCGGGACAGCTTCGAAAAACTGTTTTTT.